This T cell receptor (beta chain) was identified during a study of T-cell memory formation after mild COVID-19. Turning to the study itself: TCR clusters were mostly confined to one donor each.

TCRdb re-called the 5' RACE reads through MiXCR, storing one row per CDR3 protein. The data contain 190,000 or so distinct CDR3 sequences, about 10% of them singletons. V was clipped by 6 bases and J by 10 bases, with 21 bases between them. The germline V gene has CDR1 MNHNY and CDR2 SVGAGI (reference sequence). The CDR3 is 15 residues long. The sample was PBMCs or a T cell subset sorted from them (not recorded which). This receptor was obtained from a man between 18 and 35 years old who had mild COVID-19 (a few samples of this study predate the infection). Cell type and time point are not known. The V and J genes are TRBV6-6 and TRBJ1-4; a weak D match, TRBD1 (5 bases). In nucleotides, the CDR3 is TGTGCCAGCAGGCTGGCCGGGACGGGCAGACTAAAACTGTTTTTT. Translating gives CASRLAGTGRLKLFF.